The source of this T cell receptor beta chain is a study of T-cell memory formation after mild COVID-19. Via MiXCR, TCRdb re-called the 5' RACE reads, giving one row per CDR3 protein. The sample yields fewer than 140,000 distinct CDR3 sequences, 9.5% to 15% seen once. The CDR3 has 13 amino acids. CDR1 is SGHDT, CDR2 YYEEEE, per germline. V was pared by 6 bases and J by 6 bases, with 16 bases between. The chain recombines TRBV5-6 with TRBJ2-7; no definite D call. The TCR was taken from an adult woman who had mild COVID-19 (a few samples of this study predate the infection). Cell type and time point are not known. The sequencing input was PBMCs or a T cell subset sorted from them (not recorded which). This CDR3 reads CASTNGPTGEQYF. The CDR3, as DNA: TGTGCCAGCACCAATGGGCCCACCGGCGAGCAGTACTTC.